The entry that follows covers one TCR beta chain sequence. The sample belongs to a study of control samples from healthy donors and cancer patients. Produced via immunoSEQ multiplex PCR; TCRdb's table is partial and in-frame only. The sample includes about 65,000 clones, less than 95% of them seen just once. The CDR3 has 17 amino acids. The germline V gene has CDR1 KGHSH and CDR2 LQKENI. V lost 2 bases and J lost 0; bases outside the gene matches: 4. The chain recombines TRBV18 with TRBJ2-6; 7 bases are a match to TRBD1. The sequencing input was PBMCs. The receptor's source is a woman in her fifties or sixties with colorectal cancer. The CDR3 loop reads CASSPRTGNSGANVLTF. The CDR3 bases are TGTGCCAGCTCACCAAGGACAGGAAACTCTGGGGCCAACGTCCTGACTTTC.